Shown below are 32 T cell receptor beta chains from a single sample sequenced in a study of CD8+CD57+ T cells in acquired aplastic anemia. For CDR3 and TCR beta VDJ profiling, genomic DNA was the template used. TCRdb reanalysed the reads using MiXCR and keeps one entry per CDR3 protein. The top ten hold approximately 3.9% of the sample, which has a few hundred thousand distinct CDR3 sequences, around 72% seen once. The sequencing sample was made of sorted CD4+, CD8+, or CD8+CD57+ T cells (not recorded which) from PBMCs. Source of these receptors: a human donor in good health, serving as a control.

This chain links TRBV20-1 with TRBJ1-2; unclear D gene. V was trimmed by 7 bases and J by 2 bases, leaving 17 bases between them. This CDR3 contains 14 residues. Germline lookup yields CDR1 DFQATT and CDR2 SNEGSKA (reference sequence). The CDR3 DNA sequence: TGCAGTGTCAGACCAGCATACACAAACTATGGCTACACCTTC. Translated, it gives CSVRPAYTNYGYTF.

This clonotype has ten or more counts. The V gene is TRBV6-5, the J gene TRBJ1-3, with D uncertain. CDR1 and CDR2 (germline): MNHEY, SVGAGI. V gave up 0 bases and J gave up 1 base, with 7 bases separating them. This CDR3 is 15 amino acids long. The CDR3 region is CASSYSRVSGNTIYF. The CDR3 coding sequence is TGTGCCAGCAGTTACTCGAGGGTATCTGGAAACACCATATATTTT.

The chain combines TRBV6-2 or TRBV6-3 with TRBJ2-7; possible D gene TRBD2, 6 bases. The CDR3 contains 14 residues. CDR1 and CDR2 from the germline V gene are MNHEY and SVGEGT. V was shortened by 6 bases and J by 2 bases, with 14 bases between the two germline ends. DNA of the CDR3: TGTGCCAGCAGCGTTGGCGCGGGGCCCTACGAGCAGTACTTC. It translates to CASSVGAGPYEQYF.

There are many counts of this clonotype. The rearrangement uses TRBV20-1 and TRBJ1-1; no firm D call. CDR3 length equals 12 residues. Germline V gene sequence: CDR1 DFQATT, CDR2 SNEGSKA (reference sequence). V gave up 2 bases and J gave up 7 bases, with 11 bases separating them. DNA of the CDR3: TGCAGTGCTAGACATATGACGAATGAAGCTTTCTTT. Translated, it gives CSARHMTNEAFF.

V gene TRBV7-2 combines with J gene TRBJ2-2, with D perhaps being TRBD1 or TRBD2 (5 bases each). The CDR3 extends over 15 amino acids. V was cut by 5 bases and J by 9 bases, with 19 bases left in between. Germline V CDR1 and CDR2: SGHTA, FQGNSA. CDR3 nucleotides: TGTGCCAGCAGCCGGGACCGCTCCAACAACCGGGAGCTGTTTTTT. Translated, it gives CASSRDRSNNRELFF.

This clonotype was counted once. The junction does not match germline at one end; this may be a read error. The V call is TRBV20-1, the J call TRBJ2-5, with 7 bases lining up with TRBD2. Germline values: CDR1 DFQATT, CDR2 SNEGSKA (reference sequence). This CDR3 is 11 amino acids long. In nucleotides, the CDR3 is TGCAGTGCTAGCCTCCTAGCGGTCACAGACTTC. Protein sequence: CSASLLAVTDF.

The gene calls are TRBV9 and TRBJ2-3, with D uncertain. Germline CDR1 is SGDLS and CDR2 is YYNGEE. The V end was cut by 3 bases, the J end by 13 bases, with 24 bases between. This CDR3 spans 15 amino acids. For the CDR3, the DNA is TGTGCCAGCAGCGAAACCACGTGGGCAGCTAATTATGAGTATTTT. Its translation is CASSETTWAANYEYF.

A note on this clonotype: This may stem from a read error, because a much larger clone lies one nucleotide away. The CDR3 sequence is CASSLGGDTGAFF. The CDR3 DNA follows: TGTGCCAGCAGCTTGGGGGGAGACACTGGAGCTTTCTTT. The chain recombines TRBV7-6 with TRBJ1-1; the D gene is possibly TRBD1 (5 bases). This CDR3 has 13 residues. Per germline, CDR1 SGHVS and CDR2 FNYEAQ.

Notes on this clonotype: Without the conserved terminal phenylalanine or tryptophan, this CDR3 likely stems from a read error. The DNA is left out, because the CDR3 cannot be placed on it with certainty; the CDR3 is given as TCRdb lists it. V usage is TRBV9 and J usage is TRBJ1-2. Per the germline V gene, CDR1 is SGDLS and CDR2 is YYNGEE. Counting both end residues, the CDR3 totals 13 amino acids. The CDR3 loop is CASSVATSGYTDI.

With respect to this clonotype: Given the absence of the conserved phenylalanine or tryptophan at the CDR3 end, a read error is likely. The DNA is omitted, as the CDR3 cannot be located on it reliably, and the CDR3 follows TCRdb's listing. The chain has TRBV7-6 and TRBJ1-2; TRBD1 is the table's D call, not checked against the DNA. The CDR3 has 13 amino acids, counting both end residues. Germline V gene sequence: CDR1 SGHVS, CDR2 FNYEAQ. The CDR3 is CASSRDIRPNTGE.

For the CDR3, the DNA is TGTGCCAGCAGCCAACAGGCGGGTTACGAAAAACTGTTTTTT. Residues: CASSQQAGYEKLFF. The chain uses TRBV7-3 and TRBJ1-4; TRBD1 might be the D (5 bases). Trimming shortened V by 5 bases and J by 8 bases, and 15 bases separated the two germline ends. The CDR3 sequence is 14 residues long. In germline, CDR1 is SGHTA, CDR2 FQGTGA.

This rearrangement joins TRBV5-1 to TRBJ2-7; TRBD1 might be the D (7 bases). The CDR3 is 12 residues long. The ends were cut back, 6 bases at V and 12 bases at J, with 19 bases in the middle. In germline, CDR1 is SGHRS, CDR2 YFSETQ. CDR3 residues: CASTLEGTDLYF. Written as DNA, the CDR3 is TGCGCCAGCACCCTGGAGGGGACAGACCTGTACTTC.

Details on this clonotype: The junction shows a germline mismatch at one end, possibly a read error. The chain couples TRBV7-2 to TRBJ1-5; D unclear. The CDR3 length is 14 residues. Germline assignment: CDR1 SGHTA and CDR2 FQGNSA. This CDR3 reads CASSSQVQETQQHF. CDR3 coding DNA: TGTGCCAGCAGCTCTCAGGTCCAAGAGACGCAGCAGCACTTT.

The genes are TRBV9 and TRBJ1-2; 8 bases align to TRBD1. V dropped 3 bases and J dropped 12; count of bases not matched to a gene: 7. This CDR3 contains 12 residues. Per germline, CDR1 SGDLS and CDR2 YYNGEE. DNA for the CDR3: TGTGCCAGCAGCGGGACAGGGTCTGGAAACACCTTC. This translates into CASSGTGSGNTF.

Concerning this clonotype itself: Germline is not matched at one junction end, which may reflect a read error. The V gene is TRBV10-3, the J gene TRBJ2-1; 8 positions agree with TRBD2. The CDR3 length is 14 residues. Germline V gene lookup returns CDR1 ENHRY and CDR2 SYGVKD. In nucleotides, the CDR3 is TGTGCCATCAGCGCGCCCGGGAGGGACAATGACTACTCCTTC. Its protein is CAISAPGRDNDYSF.

This clonotype was counted only a few times. This CDR3 is CASAPVTSGGTDTQYF. The CDR3 region has the DNA TGTGCTAGTGCCCCCGTGACTAGCGGGGGCACAGATACGCAGTATTTT. The chain uses TRBV12-5 and TRBJ2-3; 11 bases align to TRBD2. V lost 7 bases and J lost 1; bases outside the gene matches: 7. CDR1 is LGHNT and CDR2 is FRNRAP in the germline V gene. The CDR3 runs to 16 residues.

This chain connects TRBV20-1 to TRBJ2-7; TRBD1 aligns across 8 bases. V trimming: 0 bases; J trimming: 1 base; junction bases outside the gene matches: 8. CDR1 and CDR2 (germline): DFQATT, SNEGSKA (reference sequence). The CDR3 has 16 residues. The chain's CDR3 is CSARDDQGARSYEQYF. The CDR3 DNA reads as TGCAGTGCTAGAGATGACCAGGGGGCGCGGTCCTACGAGCAGTACTTC.

On this clonotype itself: Its ends do not fully match the called genes, so a read error is possible. The V and J genes are TRBV11-3 and TRBJ1-1; 7 nucleotides agree with TRBD1. This CDR3 comprises 14 residues. Per germline, CDR1 SGHNT and CDR2 YENEEA. CDR3 residues: CATSHGQAGTEAFF. The DNA of the CDR3 is TGTGCCACCAGCCACGGACAGGCGGGGACTGAAGCTTTCTTT. Full variable domain (missing parts from reference TRBV11-3 and TRBJ1-1): EAGVVQSPRYKIIEKKQPVAFWCNPISGHNTLYWYLQNLGQGPELLIRYENEEAVDDSQLPKDRFSAERLKGVDSTLKIQPAELGDSAVYLCATSHGQAGTEAFFGQGTRLTVV.

Concerning this clonotype itself: The conserved final phenylalanine or tryptophan is absent from the CDR3, which likely points to a read error. No DNA is shown, since the ends of the CDR3 on it are uncertain; the CDR3 is the one TCRdb lists. The CDR3 is CAFTGGRDYCTSC. V gene TRBV7-9 combines with J gene TRBJ1-2; TRBD1 is taken as the D call from the table, unchecked against the DNA. Germline V CDR1 and CDR2: SEHNR, FQNEAQ (reference sequence). Counting both end residues, the CDR3 totals 13 amino acids.

Points on this clonotype: At one of its ends the junction is not consistent with the germline gene, which may arise from a read error. The V call is TRBV15, the J call TRBJ1-1; D unclear. The germline CDR1 and CDR2 sequences are LNHNV and YYDKDF (reference sequence). The CDR3 has 15 amino acids. The DNA of the CDR3 is TGTGCCACCAGCCGAGATTCGGGGAGAAACTACGAGGAGTTCTTT. This encodes CATSRDSGRNYEEFF. The whole variable domain, remainder taken from reference TRBV15 and TRBJ1-1, is DAMVIQNPRYQVTQFGKPVTLSCSQTLNHNVMYWYQQKSSQAPKLLFHYYDKDFNNEADTPDNFQSRRPNTSFCFLDIRSPGLGDTAMYLCATSRDSGRNYEEFFGQGTRLTVV.

This clonotype turned up a few times. The chain employs TRBV10-2 and TRBJ1-1, with 7 bases aligning to TRBD1. The CDR3 consists of 14 residues. CDR1 and CDR2 (germline): WSHSY, SAAADI. V lost 6 bases, J lost 4 bases, and 8 bases stayed unmatched. The CDR3 coding sequence is TGCGCCAGCAGCCCAGGGGGGGGTCTCACTGAAGCTTTCTTT. Its protein is CASSPGGGLTEAFF.

As regards this clonotype: At one of its ends the junction is not consistent with the germline gene, which may arise from a read error. The J gene is TRBJ1-3, the V gene TRBV12-3 or TRBV12-4; D gene uncertain. There are 12 residues in the CDR3. This CDR3 reads CASSLAVNTIYF. In nucleotides, the CDR3 is TGTGCCAGCAGTCTAGCCGTAAACACCATATATTTT.

On this clonotype itself: Here the CDR3 omits its conserved ending phenylalanine or tryptophan, so a read error is the likely source. The limits of the CDR3 on the DNA are not certain, so only TCRdb's listed CDR3 is given. This rearrangement joins TRBV29-1 to TRBJ1-2; the listed D gene, TRBD1, was not tested against the DNA. The CDR3 is made up of 11 amino acids, end residues included. Germline V CDR1 and CDR2: SQVTM, ANQGSEA. The CDR3 is CSVGPGEGCNI.

As to this clonotype: Possible read error: a much larger clone is one base away. This chain links TRBV10-3 with TRBJ2-1; TRBD1 or TRBD2 may be the D gene (5 bases each). V was trimmed by 2 bases and J by 4 bases, leaving 18 bases between them. Germline lookup yields CDR1 ENHRY and CDR2 SYGVKD. The CDR3 spans 17 residues. CDR3 DNA: TGTGCCATCAGTGAGCCGGGGTCAGGGCGGAGGTACAATGAGCAGTTCTTC. As protein: CAISEPGSGRRYNEQFF.

The V gene is TRBV25-1, the J gene TRBJ2-2, with TRBD2 identical over 9 bases. The CDR3 has 14 amino acids. From germline, CDR1 is MGHDK and CDR2 SYGVNS. This CDR3 reads CATAGGLNTDTQFF. The CDR3, as DNA: TGTGCGACAGCGGGGGGATTAAACACAGATACGCAGTTTTTT.

The chain employs TRBV7-2 and TRBJ2-7; D unclear. This CDR3 is 12 amino acids long. V was trimmed by 3 bases and J by 11 bases, leaving 14 bases between them. Germline-derived CDR1 and CDR2 are SGHTA and FQGNSA. For the CDR3, the DNA is TGTGCCAGCAGCTTGAACGGTGGGGTGGAGTACTTC. Translating it yields CASSLNGGVEYF.

Concerning this clonotype: Since no conserved phenylalanine or tryptophan closes the CDR3, a read error is the likely cause. It is unclear where the CDR3 begins or ends on the DNA, so no DNA is shown, and the CDR3 is as TCRdb lists it. V and J are TRBV7-7 and TRBJ1-1; the table's TRBD1 call for D was not verified on the DNA. Germline CDR1 reads SSHAT; CDR2 reads FNYEAQ (reference sequence). The length of the CDR3 is 13 amino acids, counting both ends. CDR3 sequence reads: CASSPGLGRQGGS.

This clonotype showed up many times. The chain uses TRBV9 and TRBJ2-7; D ambiguous. Deletions cut 0 bases from V and 0 bases from J, with 16 bases between. The CDR3 loop spans 17 amino acids. CDR1 is SGDLS, CDR2 YYNGEE, per germline. The CDR3 spells CASSVGVLGRSSYEQYF. In DNA form, the CDR3 reads TGTGCCAGCAGCGTAGGAGTTTTAGGGCGGAGCTCCTACGAGCAGTACTTC.

This clonotype was observed at least ten times. The rearrangement links TRBV19 to TRBJ1-1; D might be TRBD1 (6 bases). CDR3 length equals 15 residues. With 6 bases removed from V and 3 bases from J, the gap between germline ends came to 17 bases. The germline V gene encodes CDR1 LNHDA and CDR2 SQIVND (reference sequence). The CDR3 DNA reads TGTGCCAGTAGCTACGGGACATTCCTAGACACTGAAGCTTTCTTT. Residues: CASSYGTFLDTEAFF.

The J gene is TRBJ2-7, the V gene TRBV7-2, with a weak D call TRBD2 (6 bases). The germline V and J ends were trimmed by 6 bases and 10 bases, with 28 bases remaining between them. CDR3 length equals 16 residues. CDR1 is SGHTA and CDR2 is FQGNSA in the germline V gene. DNA of the CDR3: TGTGCCAGCAGACCCGGCGGGGAAGGGCCCCCCCACTTTCAGTACTTC. The encoded protein is CASRPGGEGPPHFQYF.

The V call is TRBV25-1, the J call TRBJ2-7; a weak D match, TRBD2 (6 bases). Trimming stripped 5 bases from V and 3 bases from J, with 20 bases between. This CDR3 region has 16 residues. CDR1 and CDR2 (germline): MGHDK, SYGVNS. The CDR3 DNA follows: TGTGCCAGCAGTTTGGAGACACGGAAGGGAGGCTACGAGCAGTACTTC. Translation: CASSLETRKGGYEQYF.

The genes are TRBV9 and TRBJ1-2, with D maybe TRBD1 (5 bases). Trimming shortened V by 5 bases and J by 2 bases, and 10 bases separated the two germline ends. There are 13 residues in the CDR3. CDR1 and CDR2 from the germline V gene are SGDLS and YYNGEE. The CDR3, as DNA: TGTGCCAGCAGTGAGACAGCGAACTATGGCTACACCTTC. Its translation: CASSETANYGYTF.